Sequencing of this T cell receptor beta chain was carried out in a study of cytomegalovirus exposure and HLA in healthy donors. General study points: Accounts indicate the classifier identified cytomegalovirus status with strong specificity and sensitivity. The authors listed 164 TCR beta chains as cytomegalovirus-associated. In the roughly 130 validation repertoires, a later analysis found that first-cohort TCR clusters tended to co-occur.

Looked up from germline, CDR1 is MGHDK and CDR2 is SYGVNS. The CDR3 runs to 15 residues. V dropped 1 base and J dropped 8 bases, with 14 bases sitting between them. A note on this clone: The target antigen is unknown.

This table comes from immunoSEQ multiplex PCR, and its TCRdb copy is limited to in-frame clones, with some not included. The sample lists 330,000 or so clones, approximately 90% occurring once. The receptor was isolated from a young woman in good health and CMV-seronegative. The sequencing sample was made of PBMCs. The gene calls are TRBV25-1 and TRBJ1-4, with D tentatively TRBD1 (5 bases). Here the CDR3 reads CASSEFAGLGEKLFF. CDR3 nucleotide sequence: TGTGCCAGCAGTGAATTTGCGGGGCTCGGAGAAAAACTGTTTTTT.